Reported below is one TCR beta chain. No antigen is known for it. As to time point: week 11, during vaccination. Vaccination comprised doses that each held 300 ug of mutant IDH1 20-mer peptide, plus topical imiquimod. The sample comes from a study of a mutant IDH1 vaccine in newly diagnosed glioma. On the study more broadly: The first vaccination came 4-6 weeks after radiotherapy alone, or with temozolomide cycles. The treated population exhibited a male proportion of around 62%, a female proportion of roughly 40%, and a mean age of about 40 years. Patients' prior therapy spanned radiotherapy, temozolomide, or both; most underwent both.

Germline V gene data show CDR1 as SGDLS and CDR2 as YYNGEE. The CDR3 loop spans 14 amino acids. V dropped 0 bases and J dropped 9 bases, with 13 bases sitting between them. Assay used: immunoSEQ multiplex PCR; TCRdb lists only in-frame clones, some missing. The top ten clones hold around 3.5% of a sample with roughly 60,000 clones, about 80% of them seen once. The chain combines TRBV9 with TRBJ2-1; D is unclear. The material was PBMCs, obtained from a glioma patient whose treatment included an IDH1 peptide vaccine. The receptor's source is a man aged 30 to 45 with glioma. DNA of the CDR3: TGTGCCAGCAGCGTAGATGTAGTGGACGGTGAGCAGTTCTTC. Translation: CASSVDVVDGEQFF.